This section outlines one T cell receptor beta chain sequence together with its context. Ten or more counts support this clonotype. Its antigen is unknown. Base qualities are not at hand, and no much larger clone is one base apart. The sequencing machine was an Illumina HiSeq 1500. TCRdb handled the public reads itself, with Q25 trimming in fastp and clone calling in MiXCR, and kept productive beta chains. Records with the same CDR3 protein are collapsed into one entry carrying the most frequent genes and DNA. The sample yields roughly 990,000 distinct CDR3 sequences; roughly 31% were counted once. Over 12% of the sample lies in the top ten. In the paper's terms, the treatment or condition label means: in vitro stimulation with specific CMV peptide epitopes to enrich CMV-specific T cells. This sample is drawn from a study of T cell repertoires in cytomegalovirus infection (dated by TCRdb to between 2018 and 2021). With regard to the full study: Alongside well-studied HLA-B-restricted epitopes, the peptide stimulations were aimed at recently identified HLA-C-restricted CMV epitopes, whose presentation resists viral immunomodulation. Donor HLA type was relevant to the analysis, as public TCR beta signatures indicated carriage of CMV infection together with the matching HLA type. What the research found in general, with its limitations: In the ex vivo response, HLA-C-restricted CMV-specific TCR beta clonotypes were dominant, and in two of eight donors the single most frequent clonotype came from this HLA-C-restricted group. In both this cohort and an independent cohort of 352 donors, the cumulative frequency of public TCR beta family members distinguished carriers of CMV infection plus the relevant HLA type.

The germline V gene gives CDR1 as SGHTA and CDR2 as FQGNSA. V is cut by 2 bases and J by 3 bases, and the space between the germline ends is 14 bases. The CDR3, cysteine through phenylalanine, is 16 amino acids long. The read is trimmed to its CDR3 DNA, 48 bases read in frame from base 1. The source material was cultured CD8+ T cells from PBMCs, sampled from culture after CMV antigen stimulation. The chain uses TRBV7-2 and TRBJ1-5, with no confidently assigned D gene. This receptor was taken from a human donor in good health (CMV status not recorded). Some clones in this sample may be carry-over from other donors' samples. The DNA sequence reads TGTGCCAGCAGCTTATGGCCGTTTAGTATCAATCAGCCCCAGCATTTT. It translates to CASSLWPFSINQPQHF.